Shown below are 32 T cell receptor beta chains from a single sample sequenced in a study of blood T cell repertoires in COVID-19. The data were produced by immunoSEQ multiplex PCR, yet TCRdb's version contains in-frame clones alone and is incomplete. The data contain about 26,000 clones, around 90% of them singletons. Sequencing was performed on peripheral blood. The receptor set was obtained from a human donor in a cohort sampled during active COVID-19.

V and J are TRBV20-1 and TRBJ2-1; perhaps TRBD2 as D (5 bases). Germline assignment: CDR1 DFQATT and CDR2 SNEGSKA (reference sequence). Trimming stripped 6 bases from V and 7 bases from J, with 10 bases between. This CDR3 comprises 11 residues. This chain's CDR3 is CSAPRLNEQFF. CDR3 nucleotide sequence: TGCAGTGCCCCGAGACTAAATGAGCAGTTCTTC.

V gene TRBV3-1 (or the pseudogene TRBV3-2) combines with J gene TRBJ2-3; 11 bases map to TRBD2. The V segment lost 1 base and the J segment 2 bases; nucleotides outside the gene matches: 5. This CDR3 region has 17 residues. CDR1 is LGHDT, CDR2 YNNKEL, per germline (reference sequence). The CDR3, as DNA: TGTGCCAGCAGCCAAGGGACTAGCGGGTACTACACAGATACGCAGTATTTT. Protein product: CASSQGTSGYYTDTQYF.

This clone was picked up a small number of times. The chain has TRBV20-1 and TRBJ2-1; 7 nucleotides agree with TRBD1. CDR1 and CDR2 from the germline V gene are DFQATT and SNEGSKA (reference sequence). V was clipped by 6 bases and J by 9 bases; unmatched bases: 5. This CDR3 contains 11 residues. CDR3 region: CSAARTGEQFF. The DNA of the CDR3 is TGCAGTGCAGCCCGGACAGGTGAGCAGTTCTTC.

The chain employs TRBV5-1 and TRBJ1-1; D might be TRBD1 (6 bases). Germline V gene sequence: CDR1 SGHRS, CDR2 YFSETQ. The germline V and J ends were trimmed by 0 bases and 8 bases, with 17 bases remaining between them. The CDR3 totals 15 residues. In nucleotides, the CDR3 is TGCGCCAGCAGCTTGGGGGGCGACAGGCTCTCCGAAGCTTTCTTT. Protein sequence: CASSLGGDRLSEAFF.

This clone has a single count. The chain recombines TRBV28 with TRBJ2-2; D possibly corresponds to TRBD1 (7 bases). The germline V gene has CDR1 MDHEN and CDR2 SYDVKM. V dropped 3 bases and J dropped 4 bases, with 15 bases sitting between them. This CDR3 is 16 amino acids long. CDR3 amino acids: CASSFDQGGSTGELFF. In DNA, the CDR3 is TGTGCCAGCAGTTTCGATCAGGGGGGCTCCACCGGGGAGCTGTTTTTT.

The chain links TRBV6-1 to TRBJ2-2; the match to TRBD1 covers 8 bases. CDR1 is MNHNS, CDR2 SASEGT, per germline. The CDR3 sequence is 19 residues long. With V trimmed by 2 bases and J by 0 bases, 11 bases remained unmatched. The CDR3 DNA reads as TGTGCCAGCAGTGAACCGAGGGGACAGGCATTTTCGAACACCGGGGAGCTGTTTTTT. Protein product: CASSEPRGQAFSNTGELFF.

This sequence joins TRBV5-3 and TRBJ1-5, with a tentative D call TRBD1 (6 bases). TRBV5-3 falls under the ORF class, with uncertain function. There are 17 residues in the CDR3. Trimming took off 4 bases at V and 7 bases at J, with 24 bases between the two ends. The CDR3 nucleotides are TGTGCCAGAAGCGTCCACCCAAACAGGGTTGTCGGCCAGCCCCAGCATTTT. It translates to CARSVHPNRVVGQPQHF.

The rearrangement joins TRBV7-3 to TRBJ1-1; tentative D call: TRBD1 (5 bases). Germline V CDR1 and CDR2: SGHTA, FQGTGA. The CDR3 spans 14 residues. V was clipped by 0 bases and J by 5 bases, with 10 bases between them. CDR3 protein: CASSLTGQGTEAFF. CDR3 nucleotides: TGTGCCAGCAGCTTAACGGGGCAGGGAACTGAAGCTTTCTTT.

The rearrangement uses TRBV30 and TRBJ1-2, with D maybe TRBD1 (5 bases). CDR1 and CDR2 from the germline V gene are GTSNPN and SVGIG (reference sequence). The V and J ends lost 0 bases and 4 bases respectively, with 9 bases between them. The length of the CDR3 is 13 residues. CDR3 DNA sequence: TGTGCCTGGAGTGTGGGGGGGAGCTATGGCTACACCTTC. Protein: CAWSVGGSYGYTF.

The gene calls are TRBV29-1 and TRBJ2-1; possibly TRBD2 for D (5 bases). This CDR3 comprises 13 residues. CDR1 is SQVTM and CDR2 is ANQGSEA in the germline V gene. V lost 5 bases and J 7 bases, leaving 15 bases between the germline ends. The CDR3 nucleotides are TGCAGCGTTCCCCACCGGGGTAAGAATGAGCAGTTCTTC. It encodes CSVPHRGKNEQFF.

This clone has a handful of counts. This rearrangement joins TRBV2 to TRBJ2-7; the match to TRBD1 covers 7 bases. J was trimmed by 0 bases and V by 5 bases; bases with no gene match: 7. The CDR3 has 15 residues. CDR1 and CDR2 from the germline V gene are SNHLY and FYNNEI. The CDR3 spells CASSTGTVSSYEQYF. The CDR3 nucleotides read TGTGCCAGCAGTACCGGGACAGTGAGCTCCTACGAGCAGTACTTC.

V usage is TRBV3-1 (or the pseudogene TRBV3-2) and J usage is TRBJ2-3; D is possibly TRBD1 (5 bases). The CDR3 extends over 13 amino acids. The germline V gene encodes CDR1 LGHDT and CDR2 YNNKEL (reference sequence). Trimming stripped 5 bases from V and 6 bases from J, with 12 bases between. In DNA form, the CDR3 reads TGTGCCAGCAGCGTACAGGTTGGGGATACGCAGTATTTT. It translates to CASSVQVGDTQYF.

The genes are TRBV6-5 and TRBJ1-2; 9 bases align to TRBD1. With 2 bases clipped from V and 4 bases from J, the junction kept 2 bases outside the gene matches. In germline, CDR1 is MNHEY, CDR2 SVGAGI. CDR3 length: 14 amino acids. CDR3 protein: CASSYGGQGYGYTF. The CDR3, as DNA: TGTGCCAGCAGTTACGGGGGACAGGGCTATGGCTACACCTTC.

The rearrangement uses TRBV5-4 and TRBJ1-1; D remains unclear. The ends were cut back, 0 bases at V and 6 bases at J, with 18 bases in the middle. CDR1 SGHNT and CDR2 YYREEE come from the germline V gene (reference sequence). This CDR3 is built from 16 residues. CDR3 in amino acids: CASSLGVSGVESEAFF. The CDR3 DNA reads as TGTGCCAGCAGCTTGGGCGTCTCGGGTGTCGAGTCTGAAGCTTTCTTT.

The chain has TRBV7-3 and TRBJ2-1; D is unclear. V dropped 3 bases and J dropped 1 base, with 10 bases sitting between them. CDR3 length: 15 residues. The V gene's germline CDR1 is SGHTA and CDR2 FQGTGA. CDR3 loop: CASSLGTASYNEQFF. Written as DNA, the CDR3 is TGTGCCAGCAGCTTGGGCACCGCGTCCTACAATGAGCAGTTCTTC.

The rearrangement joins TRBV5-4 to TRBJ1-1; 9 bases are shared with TRBD1. CDR1 is SGHNT and CDR2 is YYREEE in the germline V gene (reference sequence). With V trimmed by 1 base and J by 5 bases, 12 bases remained unmatched. The length of the CDR3 is 17 residues. The chain's CDR3 is CASSLRPMTGGNTEAFF. Here the CDR3 DNA reads TGTGCCAGCAGCTTGCGCCCTATGACAGGGGGTAATACTGAAGCTTTCTTT.

This clone was detected a few times. The chain is built from TRBV7-3 and TRBJ1-5, with no clear D. CDR3 length equals 13 residues. Germline values: CDR1 SGHTA, CDR2 FQGTGA. The V gene lost 2 bases and the J gene lost 4 bases, with 6 bases spanning the gap. CDR3 coding DNA: TGTGCCAGCAGCTTATCTCCGAATCAGCCCCAGCATTTT. Protein product: CASSLSPNQPQHF.

Only one count was recorded for this clone. The rearrangement uses TRBV5-1 and TRBJ1-1; 8 positions match TRBD1. Trimming removed 0 bases from V and 3 bases from J; junction bases left unmatched: 1. The CDR3 spans 14 residues. The V gene's germline CDR1 is SGHRS and CDR2 YFSETQ. The CDR3 here is CASSLGQGYTEAFF. For the CDR3, the DNA is TGCGCCAGCAGCTTGGGACAGGGGTACACTGAAGCTTTCTTT.

This chain connects TRBV28 to TRBJ2-7, with 11 nucleotides matching TRBD2. The germline CDR1 and CDR2 sequences are MDHEN and SYDVKM. The ends lost 6 bases at V and 2 bases at J; junction bases unmatched: 6. This CDR3 is 15 amino acids long. This CDR3 reads CASSRRLAGPYEQYF. The CDR3, as DNA: TGTGCCAGCAGCCGACGACTAGCGGGACCCTACGAGCAGTACTTC.

The chain recombines TRBV2 with TRBJ2-7, with 12 positions matching TRBD2. The CDR3 contains 16 residues. Trimming removed 6 bases from V and 4 bases from J; junction bases left unmatched: 10. Per germline, CDR1 SNHLY and CDR2 FYNNEI. CDR3 protein: CASSGWGLAGSYEQYF. The CDR3 DNA sequence: TGTGCCAGCAGCGGCTGGGGACTAGCGGGCAGTTACGAGCAGTACTTC.

This clone was detected once. This chain connects TRBV6-1 to TRBJ2-3, with D tentatively TRBD1 (6 bases). Trimming left V 1 base short and J 7 bases short, with 9 bases between. This CDR3 comprises 13 residues. The germline V gene encodes CDR1 MNHNS and CDR2 SASEGT. CDR3 in DNA: TGTGCCAGCAGTGAAGAGCAGGGGAATACGCAGTATTTT. Its translation is CASSEEQGNTQYF.

This rearrangement joins TRBV6-6 to TRBJ1-1; no reliable D call. The V end lost 0 bases, the J end lost 0 bases, and 11 bases lay between the germline ends. Germline V gene lookup returns CDR1 MNHNY and CDR2 SVGAGI (reference sequence). This CDR3 has 16 residues. Here the CDR3 DNA reads TGTGCCAGCAGTTACTCGAGTCGCACCATGAACACTGAAGCTTTCTTT. This sequence encodes CASSYSSRTMNTEAFF.

The chain combines TRBV9 with TRBJ2-7, with a weak D call TRBD2 (6 bases). V was trimmed by 4 bases and J by 7 bases, leaving 15 bases between them. Per germline, CDR1 SGDLS and CDR2 YYNGEE. The CDR3 runs to 13 residues. CDR3 in amino acids: CASSLKWRGEQYF. As DNA, the CDR3 is TGTGCCAGCAGCCTTAAATGGAGGGGTGAGCAGTACTTC.

Only one count was recorded for this clone. The chain joins TRBV5-1 to TRBJ1-3, with TRBD1 matching 8 bases. The CDR3 covers 14 residues. Per germline, CDR1 SGHRS and CDR2 YFSETQ. V shed 4 bases, J shed 5 bases, and the junction held 5 bases outside the gene matches. The CDR3 DNA reads as TGCGCCAGCAGCCTGGGACAGGTTAGAAACACCATATATTTT. This translates into CASSLGQVRNTIYF.

V usage is TRBV27 and J usage is TRBJ2-7; 9 bases are shared with TRBD2. The CDR3 runs to 15 residues. Germline CDR1 reads MNHEY; CDR2 reads SMNVEV (reference sequence). Unmatched junction bases numbered 10, after V lost 8 bases and J lost 2 bases. The CDR3 DNA follows: TGTGCCAGCGCAAAATTGACTAGCGGAGCCTACGAGCAGTACTTC. Translated, it gives CASAKLTSGAYEQYF.

The chain uses TRBV10-3 and TRBJ1-2; D remains ambiguous. Trimming left V 2 bases short and J 4 bases short, with 8 bases between. The CDR3 contains 13 residues. Germline values: CDR1 ENHRY, CDR2 SYGVKD. CDR3 nucleotide sequence: TGTGCCATCAGTGAGACCAACATCTATGGCTACACCTTC. Protein sequence: CAISETNIYGYTF.

The J gene is TRBJ2-7, the V gene TRBV28; the match to TRBD2 covers 11 bases. The CDR3 is 16 amino acids. V lost 3 bases to trimming and J lost 9 bases; unmatched junction nucleotides: 13. CDR1 and CDR2 (germline): MDHEN, SYDVKM. DNA for the CDR3: TGTGCCAGCAGTTTTGCCTTAACCGGGACTAGCGGTTTGCAGTACTTC. Amino acid sequence: CASSFALTGTSGLQYF.

The chain couples TRBV3-1 (or the pseudogene TRBV3-2) to TRBJ2-2, with 14 bases fitting TRBD2. This CDR3 is built from 17 residues. After removal of 3 bases from V and 5 bases from J, the junction contained 5 bases not matched to a gene. Germline V CDR1 and CDR2: LGHDT, YNNKEL (reference sequence). The CDR3 sequence is CASSQTSGGAGTGELFF. CDR3 DNA: TGTGCCAGCAGCCAGACTAGCGGGGGGGCCGGTACCGGGGAGCTGTTTTTT.

In its sample, this clone was seen once. The chain joins TRBV5-1 to TRBJ1-1; 10 nucleotides align to TRBD1. CDR1 is SGHRS and CDR2 is YFSETQ in the germline V gene. V gave up 2 bases and J gave up 1 base; unmatched junction bases: 5. The length of the CDR3 is 16 residues. CDR3 nucleotides: TGCGCCAGCAGCTTTAGGGGACAGGGGTCGAACACTGAAGCTTTCTTT. It encodes CASSFRGQGSNTEAFF.

The chain combines TRBV7-6 with TRBJ1-2, with 8 bases fitting TRBD1. This CDR3 is built from 16 residues. V lost 0 bases and J lost 4; bases outside the gene matches: 7. Germline CDR1 is SGHVS and CDR2 is FNYEAQ. CDR3 bases: TGTGCCAGCAGCTTAGCTCGACAGGGGACGCTCTATGGCTACACCTTC. As protein: CASSLARQGTLYGYTF. The complete variable domain, with remaining parts taken from reference TRBV7-6 and TRBJ1-2, reads GAGVSQSPRYKVTKRGQDVALRCDPISGHVSLYWYRQALGQGPEFLTYFNYEAQQDKSGLPNDRFSAERPEGSISTLTIQRTEQRDSAMYRCASSLARQGTLYGYTFGSGTRLTVV.

V is TRBV3-1 (or the pseudogene TRBV3-2) and J is TRBJ2-7; 13 nucleotides align to TRBD2. Per the germline V gene, CDR1 is LGHDT and CDR2 is YNNKEL (reference sequence). The CDR3 is 13 amino acids. V shed 1 base, J shed 11 bases, and the junction held 2 bases outside the gene matches. This CDR3 reads CASSQAGTSGKYF. In DNA, the CDR3 is TGTGCCAGCAGCCAAGCAGGGACTAGCGGGAAGTACTTC.

V and J are TRBV6-5 and TRBJ2-7, with 8 bases fitting TRBD2. The CDR3 runs to 15 residues. With 2 bases clipped from V and 1 base from J, the junction kept 4 bases outside the gene matches. Germline values: CDR1 MNHEY, CDR2 SVGAGI. The CDR3 DNA reads as TGTGCCAGCAGTTACGGCGCGGGAGGATCCTACGAGCAGTACTTC. It translates to CASSYGAGGSYEQYF.